Presented here are 3 T cell receptor beta chains from one specimen sequenced in a study of T cells in Graves' hyperthyroidism and ophthalmopathy. Amplification yielded TCR beta CDR3 regions, with RNA transcripts as the source. Researchers ran a first-round RT-PCR on the TCR CDR3 using the HTBI primer set. Each CDR3 protein gets one entry after TCRdb re-called the multiplex PCR reads with MiXCR. The sample carries some 560,000 distinct CDR3 sequences, approximately 14% recorded once. The sequenced material came from blood. The origin of the receptors is a woman aged 30 to 39 with Graves' hyperthyroidism.

In this sample, this clonotype turned up a few times. This chain connects TRBV19 to TRBJ2-3, with 10 bases that match TRBD1. V dropped 9 bases and J dropped 2; count of bases not matched to a gene: 17. The CDR3 contains 18 residues. CDR1 and CDR2 from the germline V gene are LNHDA and SQIVND (reference sequence). The chain's CDR3 is CASSLSGTGVRFTDTQYF. CDR3 coding DNA: TGTGCCAGCAGCCTAAGCGGGACAGGGGTTAGGTTCACAGATACGCAGTATTTT.

This clonotype was observed many times. The chain uses TRBV5-1 and TRBJ2-7; D remains ambiguous. CDR1 and CDR2 (germline): SGHRS, YFSETQ. The ends were cut back, 5 bases at V and 0 bases at J, with 18 bases in the middle. The CDR3 is made up of 16 amino acids. The CDR3 DNA sequence: TGCGCCAGCAGGTATACTACGACGTCTGGCTCCTACGAGCAGTACTTC. Amino acids: CASRYTTTSGSYEQYF.

This clonotype was recorded at least ten times. The chain carries TRBV30 and TRBJ1-3; 11 bases line up with TRBD1. Germline assignment: CDR1 GTSNPN and CDR2 SVGIG (reference sequence). J was trimmed by 2 bases and V by 1 base; bases with no gene match: 7. This CDR3 has 17 amino acids. CDR3 amino acids: CAWSGTGQGATGNTIYF. The DNA of the CDR3 is TGTGCCTGGAGTGGTACCGGACAGGGGGCGACTGGAAACACCATATATTTT.